These 24 T cell receptor beta chains were all obtained from the same sample, sequenced in a study of shared clonotypes between healthy human individuals. Libraries were prepared by immunoSEQ multiplex PCR; TCRdb keeps only in-frame clonotypes and omits some of them. Of about 2.4 million clones in the sample, roughly 93% were seen once. The source material was naive CD4+ T cells from PBMCs. The subset: CD45RA+ positively selected. These receptors all come from a man aged 18 to 35 in good health. Some clones in this sample may be carry-over from other donors' samples.

A single count supports this clone. This chain joins TRBV2 and TRBJ2-3; 8 bases line up with TRBD2. The CDR3 runs to 16 residues. V dropped 5 bases and J dropped 3; count of bases not matched to a gene: 10. CDR1 SNHLY and CDR2 FYNNEI come from the germline V gene. The CDR3 DNA reads as TGTGCCAGCAGTCAGCTAAAGCGGGAGCGGACAGATACGCAGTATTTT. It specifies CASSQLKRERTDTQYF.

The chain carries TRBV10-3 and TRBJ2-5; 11 positions match TRBD2. CDR3 length: 15 residues. The ends lost 5 bases at V and 5 bases at J; junction bases unmatched: 7. Germline V CDR1 and CDR2: ENHRY, SYGVKD. The CDR3 here is CAISSLAGGGETQYF. The CDR3 bases are TGTGCCATCAGTTCGCTAGCGGGAGGCGGGGAGACCCAGTACTTC.

In this sample, this clone turned up a few times. V is TRBV30 and J is TRBJ1-1, with TRBD1 as a possible D gene (5 bases). CDR1 is GTSNPN and CDR2 is SVGIG in the germline V gene (reference sequence). V lost 1 base and J lost 4, with 22 bases in between. The CDR3 length is 17 residues. CDR3 protein: CAWSAPPGGSAGTEAFF. CDR3 nucleotides: TGTGCCTGGAGTGCCCCCCCTGGGGGTAGTGCAGGCACTGAAGCTTTCTTT.

The chain is built from TRBV5-1 and TRBJ2-3, with D tentatively TRBD2 (6 bases). Germline V lookup: CDR1 SGHRS, CDR2 YFSETQ. This CDR3 contains 17 residues. V was cut by 3 bases and J by 5 bases, with 22 bases left in between. For the CDR3, the DNA is TGCGCCAGCAGCTACCAAGTAGGTAGCCCGGAGGGAGATACGCAGTATTTT. Protein sequence: CASSYQVGSPEGDTQYF. The variable domain in full, completed from reference TRBV5-1 and TRBJ2-3, reads KAGVTQTPRYLIKTRGQQVTLSCSPISGHRSVSWYQQTPGQGLQFLFEYFSETQRNKGNFPGRFSGRQFSNSRSEMNVSTLELGDSALYLCASSYQVGSPEGDTQYFGPGTRLTVL.

As regards this clone: The same CDR3 arises from other DNA sequences in this sample as well. The CDR3 spells CASSPGDTQYF. For the CDR3, the DNA is TGTGCCAGCTCACCAGGAGATACGCAGTATTTT. The chain joins TRBV18 to TRBJ2-3; D is undetermined. Germline V gives CDR1 KGHSH, CDR2 LQKENI. This CDR3 is 11 amino acids long. V lost 2 bases and J 5 bases, leaving 2 bases between the germline ends.

This clone was found once. J is TRBJ2-5 and V is TRBV7-2; the D call may be TRBD1 or TRBD2 (7 bases each). The V gene lost 4 bases and the J gene lost 2 bases, with 11 bases spanning the gap. Germline V gene data show CDR1 as SGHTA and CDR2 as FQGNSA. The CDR3 is made up of 14 amino acids. CDR3 nucleotide sequence: TGTGCCAGCAGCTCAGGGGGGGCGCAAGAGACCCAGTACTTC. Amino acids: CASSSGGAQETQYF. Using reference TRBV7-2 and TRBJ2-5 for the parts outside the CDR3, the full variable domain is GAGVSQSPSNKVTEKGKDVELRCDPISGHTALYWYRQSLGQGLEFLIYFQGNSAPDKSGLPSDRFSAERTGGSVSTLTIQRTQQEDSAVYLCASSSGGAQETQYFGPGTRLLVL.

J is TRBJ1-4 and V is TRBV5-1; 9 bases are a match to TRBD1. Unmatched junction bases numbered 3, after V lost 0 bases and J lost 6 bases. In germline, CDR1 is SGHRS, CDR2 YFSETQ. This CDR3 is built from 15 residues. CDR3 region: CASSLAQGADEKLFF. Here the CDR3 DNA reads TGCGCCAGCAGCTTGGCACAGGGGGCGGATGAAAAACTGTTTTTT.

This chain joins TRBV9 and TRBJ2-2; D is ambiguous. From germline, CDR1 is SGDLS and CDR2 YYNGEE. The CDR3 contains 14 residues. Between the trimmed V and J ends, which lost 4 bases and 0 bases, there was a span of 7 bases. CDR3: CASSRDPNTGELFF. In nucleotides, the CDR3 is TGTGCCAGCAGCAGGGATCCGAACACCGGGGAGCTGTTTTTT.

The chain recombines TRBV5-4 with TRBJ2-1; D not resolved. V was trimmed by 0 bases and J by 5 bases, leaving 3 bases between them. CDR3 size: 12 residues. Germline V gene sequence: CDR1 SGHNT, CDR2 YYREEE (reference sequence). The CDR3: CASSLVDNEQFF. The CDR3 DNA reads TGTGCCAGCAGCTTGGTCGACAATGAGCAGTTCTTC.

V gene TRBV6-7 combines with J gene TRBJ1-5, with a tentative D call TRBD1 (5 bases). TRBV6-7 is labeled an ORF, and its function is uncertain. V was pared by 2 bases and J by 5 bases, with 13 bases between. The CDR3 contains 15 residues. The CDR3: CASSYPDTPYQPQHF. Written as DNA, the CDR3 is TGTGCCAGCAGTTACCCGGACACTCCTTATCAGCCCCAGCATTTT.

The chain couples TRBV4-2 to TRBJ2-7; D remains unclear. CDR1 and CDR2 (germline): LGHNA, YNFKEQ. The CDR3 sequence is 14 residues long. V lost 1 base, J lost 4 bases, and 11 bases lay in between. CDR3: CASSQAPRSYEQYF. In DNA form, the CDR3 reads TGTGCCAGCAGCCAAGCCCCTAGGTCATACGAGCAGTACTTC.

The gene calls are TRBV27 and TRBJ2-7; D is perhaps TRBD1 or TRBD2 (5 bases each). Between the trimmed V and J ends, which lost 0 bases and 3 bases, there was a span of 15 bases. This CDR3 region has 16 residues. The germline CDR1 and CDR2 sequences are MNHEY and SMNVEV (reference sequence). CDR3 in amino acids: CASSLSITRGYYEQYF. For the CDR3, the DNA is TGTGCCAGCAGTTTATCGATAACTAGGGGTTACTACGAGCAGTACTTC.

The rearrangement links TRBV15 to TRBJ2-2; D is uncertain. This CDR3 region has 14 residues. The germline CDR1 and CDR2 sequences are LNHNV and YYDKDF (reference sequence). V lost 1 base and J 6 bases, leaving 9 bases between the germline ends. The CDR3 is CATSRAWGSGELFF. As DNA, the CDR3 is TGTGCCACCAGCAGAGCGTGGGGTTCCGGGGAGCTGTTTTTT.

The rearrangement uses TRBV9 and TRBJ2-1; 10 bases are a match to TRBD2. Germline V gene lookup returns CDR1 SGDLS and CDR2 YYNGEE. This CDR3 contains 14 residues. V shed 3 bases, J shed 8 bases, and the junction held 5 bases outside the gene matches. The DNA for the CDR3 is TGTGCCAGCAGCGAGACTAGCGGGTGGGATGAGCAGTTCTTC. Residues: CASSETSGWDEQFF.

V and J are TRBV30 and TRBJ2-3; maybe TRBD2 (6 bases). This CDR3 region has 15 residues. Trimming took 3 bases from V and 4 from J, leaving 17 bases between them. Germline CDR1 GTSNPN, CDR2 SVGIG (reference sequence). CDR3 nucleotides: TGTGCCTGGAGCTGGACTACTCGGGTTGCAGATACGCAGTATTTT. Translated, it gives CAWSWTTRVADTQYF.

This clone has just one count. The V gene is TRBV10-2, the J gene TRBJ2-6; D may be TRBD1 or TRBD2 (5 bases each). This CDR3 spans 15 amino acids. CDR1 is WSHSY, CDR2 SAAADI, per germline. The V and J ends lost 4 bases and 4 bases respectively, with 11 bases between them. The CDR3 nucleotides are TGCGCCAGCAGTGTTGCAGGGAGCGGGGCCAACGTCCTGACTTTC. Amino acids: CASSVAGSGANVLTF.

In its sample, this clone was seen a few times. This chain uses TRBV5-4 with TRBJ1-1; the D is unclear. Trimming removed 0 bases at V and 0 bases at J, with 12 bases between. The CDR3 runs 16 residues. Germline lookup yields CDR1 SGHNT and CDR2 YYREEE (reference sequence). The CDR3 region is CASSLGSGSMNTEAFF. CDR3 sequence (DNA): TGTGCCAGCAGCTTGGGGAGCGGGTCGATGAACACTGAAGCTTTCTTT.

The chain combines TRBV2 with TRBJ1-3, with D uncertain. This CDR3 contains 13 residues. Trimming stripped 4 bases from V and 7 bases from J, with 11 bases between. CDR1 is SNHLY, CDR2 FYNNEI, per germline. The CDR3 loop is CASSVELGNTIYF. CDR3 DNA sequence: TGTGCCAGCAGTGTAGAACTGGGGAACACCATATATTTT.

The V call is TRBV27, the J call TRBJ1-2, with 7 bases that match TRBD1. Germline V lookup: CDR1 MNHEY, CDR2 SMNVEV (reference sequence). V lost 4 bases and J lost 4; bases outside the gene matches: 6. This CDR3 is built from 14 residues. The chain's CDR3 is CASSSSRDSYGYTF. The CDR3 region has the DNA TGTGCCAGCAGTTCCTCCCGGGACAGCTATGGCTACACCTTC.

Note on this clone: The same CDR3 can be traced to other DNA sequences in this sample. This chain links TRBV5-1 with TRBJ1-3; 7 positions agree with TRBD1. The J segment lost 0 bases and the V segment lost 4 bases, leaving 7 bases of the junction unmatched. This CDR3 is built from 16 residues. CDR1 and CDR2 (germline): SGHRS, YFSETQ. CDR3 residues: CASSPGQASSGNTIYF. Written as DNA, the CDR3 is TGCGCCAGCAGCCCCGGACAGGCGAGCTCTGGAAACACCATATATTTT.

Here the CDR3 reads CASSLVPDREPPYEQYF. The CDR3 nucleotides read TGTGCCAGCAGCTTGGTCCCTGACAGGGAACCACCCTACGAGCAGTACTTC. The rearrangement uses TRBV5-5 and TRBJ2-7; 7 positions match TRBD1. The J segment lost 2 bases and the V segment lost 0 bases, leaving 11 bases of the junction unmatched. The CDR3 is 17 residues long. The germline V gene has CDR1 SGHKS and CDR2 YYEKEE (reference sequence).

Remarks on this clone: Other DNA sequences in this specimen translate into the identical CDR3. V and J are TRBV19 and TRBJ2-7; TRBD1 might be the D (6 bases). This CDR3 has 14 amino acids. Germline V gene lookup returns CDR1 LNHDA and CDR2 SQIVND (reference sequence). V lost 3 bases and J 0 bases, leaving 9 bases between the germline ends. CDR3 sequence: CASSIQGTSYEQYF. The CDR3 DNA is TGTGCCAGTAGTATCCAGGGGACCTCCTACGAGCAGTACTTC.

V gene TRBV4-2 combines with J gene TRBJ1-3; TRBD1 matches at 7 bases. V lost 4 bases and J lost 6; bases outside the gene matches: 6. From germline, CDR1 is LGHNA and CDR2 YNFKEQ. This CDR3 spans 14 amino acids. The CDR3 protein is CASSPDRVENTIYF. In DNA form, the CDR3 reads TGTGCCAGCAGCCCTGACAGGGTCGAAAACACCATATATTTT.

The rearrangement uses TRBV7-2 and TRBJ2-2; D possibly matches TRBD1 or TRBD2 (6 bases each). Germline V lookup: CDR1 SGHTA, CDR2 FQGNSA. The CDR3 totals 15 residues. Trimming shortened V by 6 bases and J by 7 bases, and 18 bases separated the two germline ends. CDR3 in DNA: TGTGCCAGCAGACCCGGGGGCGGGATACGCGGGGAGCTGTTTTTT. The encoded protein is CASRPGGGIRGELFF.